This T cell receptor (beta chain) was identified in a study of shared clonotypes between healthy human individuals. The length of the CDR3 is 13 residues. V lost 6 bases and J 4 bases, leaving 13 bases between the germline ends. Germline V gene sequence: CDR1 SNHLY, CDR2 FYNNEI. CD45RO negativity and positive selection for CCR7 defined naive CD8 cells, a population that excluded terminally differentiated effector memory CD45RA+ cells. The method was immunoSEQ multiplex PCR; TCRdb's version includes in-frame clones alone and lacks a portion of them. The sample includes hundreds of thousands of clones, 85% to 95% of them seen just once.

The chain has TRBV2 and TRBJ2-7; tentatively, D is TRBD1 (7 bases). This receptor was taken from a woman in her twenties or thirties in good health. Sequenced material: naive CD8+ T cells sorted from blood. CDR3 nucleotide sequence: TGTGCCAGCAGACGGCGGGACAGATACGAGCAGTACTTC. Amino acid sequence: CASRRRDRYEQYF.